The clone carrying this TCR beta chain was counted many times. The antigen remains undetermined. The V end was cut by 6 bases, the J end by 0 bases, with 11 bases between. Germline CDR1 reads MRHNA; CDR2 reads SNTAGT. CDR3 length: 14 residues. The CDR3 regions of TCR beta were amplified from RNA transcripts. The TCR CDR3 first-round RT-PCR relied on the HTBI primer set. One entry per CDR3 protein, called by TCRdb with MiXCR from the multiplex PCR reads. The data contain about 610,000 distinct CDR3 sequences, roughly 14% of them singletons. This sample is drawn from a study of T cells in Graves' hyperthyroidism and ophthalmopathy. Overall study findings and caveats: From stable hyperthyroidism, ophthalmopathy was separated by a 13 V-J model.

Exclusion of a patient resulted from uncontrolled infection, other autoimmune disease, pregnancy or lactation. The gene calls are TRBV6-4 and TRBJ1-2, with unresolved D. This sequence was found in a woman between 35 and 50 years old with Graves' ophthalmopathy. What was sequenced was blood. Written as DNA, the CDR3 is TGTGCCAGCAGCGAGGACGGAGCTAACTATGGCTACACCTTC. Amino acids: CASSEDGANYGYTF.